The clone carrying this T cell receptor beta chain was counted a single time. The germline gives CDR1 LNHDA, CDR2 SQIVND (reference sequence). V gave up 3 bases and J gave up 6 bases; unmatched junction bases: 6. This CDR3 is 14 amino acids long. This record comes from a study of blood T cell repertoires in COVID-19. Method: immunoSEQ multiplex PCR; TCRdb's copy keeps in-frame clones and lacks some. The sample has 150,000 to 200,000 clones; 70% to 85% are singletons. Sample: peripheral blood. The sequence derives from a human donor with acute or convalescent COVID-19. The donor label of this sample is uncertain. The rearrangement uses TRBV19 and TRBJ1-2, with 8 bases lining up with TRBD1. CDR3 in DNA: TGTGCCAGTAGTATTCAGGACAGGGTCCATGGCTACACCTTC. The encoded protein is CASSIQDRVHGYTF.